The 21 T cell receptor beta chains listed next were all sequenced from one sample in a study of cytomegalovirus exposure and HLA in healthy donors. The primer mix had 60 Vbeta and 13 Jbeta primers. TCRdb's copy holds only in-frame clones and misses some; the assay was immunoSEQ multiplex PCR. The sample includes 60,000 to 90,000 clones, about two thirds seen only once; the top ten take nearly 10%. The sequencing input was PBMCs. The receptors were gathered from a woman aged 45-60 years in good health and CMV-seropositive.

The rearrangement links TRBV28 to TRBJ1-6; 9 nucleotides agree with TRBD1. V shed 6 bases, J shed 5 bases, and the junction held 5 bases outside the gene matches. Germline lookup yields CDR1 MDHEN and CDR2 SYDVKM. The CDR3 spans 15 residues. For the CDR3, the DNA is TGTGCCAGCAGGGGGGGACAGGGACATAATTCACCCCTCCACTTT. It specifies CASRGGQGHNSPLHF.

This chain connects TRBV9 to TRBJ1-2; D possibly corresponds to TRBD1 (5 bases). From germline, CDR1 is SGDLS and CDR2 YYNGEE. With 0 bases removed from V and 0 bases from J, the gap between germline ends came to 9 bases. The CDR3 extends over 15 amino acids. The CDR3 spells CASSVGQTANYGYTF. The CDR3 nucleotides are TGTGCCAGCAGCGTAGGACAGACAGCTAACTATGGCTACACCTTC.

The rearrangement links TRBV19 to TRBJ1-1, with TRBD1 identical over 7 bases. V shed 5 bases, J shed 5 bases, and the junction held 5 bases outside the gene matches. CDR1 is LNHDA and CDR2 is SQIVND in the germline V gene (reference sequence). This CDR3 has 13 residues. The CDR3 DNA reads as TGTGCCAGTAGTGTGACAGGGCGGACTGAAGCTTTCTTT. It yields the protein CASSVTGRTEAFF.

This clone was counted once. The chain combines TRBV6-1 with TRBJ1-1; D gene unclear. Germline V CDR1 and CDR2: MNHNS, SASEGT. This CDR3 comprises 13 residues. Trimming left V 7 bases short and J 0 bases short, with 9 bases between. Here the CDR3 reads CASTGGMNTEAFF. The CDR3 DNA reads TGTGCCAGCACGGGCGGGATGAACACTGAAGCTTTCTTT.

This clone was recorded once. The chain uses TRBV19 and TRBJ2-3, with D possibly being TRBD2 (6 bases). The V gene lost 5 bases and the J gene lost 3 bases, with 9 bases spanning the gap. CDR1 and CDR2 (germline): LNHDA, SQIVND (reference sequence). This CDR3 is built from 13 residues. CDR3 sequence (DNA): TGTGCCAGTAGTTTCCGGGGGACAGATACGCAGTATTTT. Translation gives CASSFRGTDTQYF.

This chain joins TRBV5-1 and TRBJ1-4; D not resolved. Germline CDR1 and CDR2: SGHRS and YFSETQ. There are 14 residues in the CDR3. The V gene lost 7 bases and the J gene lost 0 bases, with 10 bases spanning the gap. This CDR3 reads CASQEQTTNEKLFF. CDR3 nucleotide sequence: TGCGCCAGCCAAGAGCAAACAACTAATGAAAAACTGTTTTTT.

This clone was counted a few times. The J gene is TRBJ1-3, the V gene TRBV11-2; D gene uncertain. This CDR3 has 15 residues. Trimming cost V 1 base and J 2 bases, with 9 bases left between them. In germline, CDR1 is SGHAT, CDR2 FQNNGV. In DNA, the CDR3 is TGTGCCAGCAGCTTAGTTGCCGGGGCTGGAAACACCATATATTTT. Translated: CASSLVAGAGNTIYF.

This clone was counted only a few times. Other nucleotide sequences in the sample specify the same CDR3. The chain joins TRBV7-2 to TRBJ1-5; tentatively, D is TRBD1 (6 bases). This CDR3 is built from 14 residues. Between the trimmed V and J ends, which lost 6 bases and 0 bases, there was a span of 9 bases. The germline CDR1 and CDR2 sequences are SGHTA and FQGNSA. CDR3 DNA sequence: TGTGCCAGCAGTAGGGACACTAGCAATCAGCCCCAGCATTTT. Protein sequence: CASSRDTSNQPQHF.

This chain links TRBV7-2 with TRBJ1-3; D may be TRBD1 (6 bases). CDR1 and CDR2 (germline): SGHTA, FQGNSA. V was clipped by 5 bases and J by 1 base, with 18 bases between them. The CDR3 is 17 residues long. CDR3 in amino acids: CASSRGGASFSGNTIYF. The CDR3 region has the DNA TGTGCCAGCAGCCGAGGGGGGGCGTCCTTTTCTGGAAACACCATATATTTT.

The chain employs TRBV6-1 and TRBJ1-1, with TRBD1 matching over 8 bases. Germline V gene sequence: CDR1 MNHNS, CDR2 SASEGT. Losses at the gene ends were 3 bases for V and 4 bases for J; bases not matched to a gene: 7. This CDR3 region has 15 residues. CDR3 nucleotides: TGTGCCAGCAGTGAGGGACAGGCCCTCTTCACTGAAGCTTTCTTT. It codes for CASSEGQALFTEAFF.

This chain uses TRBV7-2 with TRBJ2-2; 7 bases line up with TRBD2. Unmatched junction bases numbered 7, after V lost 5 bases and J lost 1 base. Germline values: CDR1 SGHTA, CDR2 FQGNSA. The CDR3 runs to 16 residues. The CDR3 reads CASSPGGDLNTGELFF. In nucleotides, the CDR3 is TGTGCCAGCAGCCCTGGGGGGGATTTGAACACCGGGGAGCTGTTTTTT.

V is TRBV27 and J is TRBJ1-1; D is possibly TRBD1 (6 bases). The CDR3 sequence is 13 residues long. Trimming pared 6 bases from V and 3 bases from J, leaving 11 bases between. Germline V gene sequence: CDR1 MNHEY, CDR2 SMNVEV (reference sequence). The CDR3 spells CASSLQGDTEAFF. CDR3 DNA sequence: TGTGCCAGCAGCCTACAGGGTGACACTGAAGCTTTCTTT.

The CDR3 here is CASNSGTDLAEAFF. In DNA, the CDR3 is TGTGCCAGCAATTCCGGGACTGATCTTGCTGAAGCTTTCTTT. The chain has TRBV6-6 and TRBJ1-1; perhaps TRBD1 as D (5 bases). The V and J ends lost 7 bases and 6 bases respectively, with 18 bases between them. Germline CDR1 MNHNY, CDR2 SVGAGI (reference sequence). The CDR3 spans 14 residues.

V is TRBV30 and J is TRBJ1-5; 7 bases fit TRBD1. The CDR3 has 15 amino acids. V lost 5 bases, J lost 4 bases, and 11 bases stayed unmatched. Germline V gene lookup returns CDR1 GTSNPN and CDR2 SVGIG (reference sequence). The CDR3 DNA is TGTGCCTGGCAAGGGGGTCAGGGGGGAAATCAGCCCCAGCATTTT. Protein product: CAWQGGQGGNQPQHF.

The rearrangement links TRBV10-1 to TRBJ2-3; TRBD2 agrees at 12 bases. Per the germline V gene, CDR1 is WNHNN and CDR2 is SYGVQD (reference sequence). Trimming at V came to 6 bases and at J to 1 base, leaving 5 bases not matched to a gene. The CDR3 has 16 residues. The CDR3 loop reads CASSMTSGGRTDTQYF. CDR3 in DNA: TGCGCCAGCAGCATGACTAGCGGGGGTCGCACAGATACGCAGTATTTT.

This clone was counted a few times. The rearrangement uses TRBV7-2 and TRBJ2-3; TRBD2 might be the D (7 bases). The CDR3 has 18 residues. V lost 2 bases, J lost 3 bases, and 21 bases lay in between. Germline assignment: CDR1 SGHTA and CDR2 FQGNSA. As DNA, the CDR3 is TGTGCCAGCAGCTTAAGGGCGAACGGGGGGCCTACTACAGATACGCAGTATTTT. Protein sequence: CASSLRANGGPTTDTQYF.

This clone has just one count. The CDR3 reads CAIRGSSGQQETQYF. The CDR3 DNA follows: TGTGCCATCAGGGGATCGTCGGGACAGCAAGAGACCCAGTACTTC. V usage is TRBV10-3 and J usage is TRBJ2-5; 7 positions agree with TRBD1. V gave up 6 bases and J gave up 2 bases; unmatched junction bases: 9. From germline, CDR1 is ENHRY and CDR2 SYGVKD. The CDR3 has 15 residues.

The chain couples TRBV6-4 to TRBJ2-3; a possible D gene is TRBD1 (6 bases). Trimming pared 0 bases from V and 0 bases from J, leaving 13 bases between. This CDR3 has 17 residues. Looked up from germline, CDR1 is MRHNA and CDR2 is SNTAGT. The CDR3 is CASSDSIAGASTDTQYF. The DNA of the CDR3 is TGTGCCAGCAGTGACTCAATTGCAGGGGCCAGCACAGATACGCAGTATTTT.

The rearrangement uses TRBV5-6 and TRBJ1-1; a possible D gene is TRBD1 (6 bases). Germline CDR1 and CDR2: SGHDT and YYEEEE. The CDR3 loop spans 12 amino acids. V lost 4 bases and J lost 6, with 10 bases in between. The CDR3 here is CASSLGTSEAFF. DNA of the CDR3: TGTGCCAGCAGCCTAGGGACATCTGAAGCTTTCTTT.

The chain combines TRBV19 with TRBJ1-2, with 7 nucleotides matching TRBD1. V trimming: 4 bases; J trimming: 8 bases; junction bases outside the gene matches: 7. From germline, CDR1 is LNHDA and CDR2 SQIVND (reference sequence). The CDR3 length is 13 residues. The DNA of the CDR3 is TGTGCCAGTAGTACGACCCGACAGGGCGGCTACACCTTC. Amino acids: CASSTTRQGGYTF.

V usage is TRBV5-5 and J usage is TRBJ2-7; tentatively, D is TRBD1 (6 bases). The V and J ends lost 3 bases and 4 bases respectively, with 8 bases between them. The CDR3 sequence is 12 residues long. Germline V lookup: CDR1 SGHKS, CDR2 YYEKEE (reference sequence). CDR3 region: CASSSQGYEQYF. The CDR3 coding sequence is TGTGCCAGCAGCTCACAGGGATACGAGCAGTACTTC.